The T cell receptor beta chain described here comes from a study of T-cell reconstitution after alpha-beta-depleted transplantation in children. General study results and limits: Surviving recipient T cells and thymic progenitors accounted for the high day-60 TCRbeta diversity observed in some patients. Two months or so post-transplant, alpha-beta T cells reportedly derived from several hundred expanded graft clones. Newly produced T cells mostly accounted for T-cell counts and diversity one year post-transplant.

Preparation of the TCRbeta library used unique molecular identifiers. One entry per CDR3 protein, called by TCRdb with MiXCR from the PCR reads. The sample holds fewer than 750,000 distinct CDR3 sequences, about 21% seen once. About this clonotype: Antigen: not known.

J gave up 7 bases and V 7 bases, and 8 bases lay outside the gene matches. The CDR3 contains 14 residues. This sequence was found in a boy younger than two who had a stem cell transplant for acute myeloid leukemia, so the T cells may come from the graft donor. This rearrangement joins TRBV12-3 or TRBV12-4 to TRBJ2-2, with TRBD2 matching 8 bases. Here the sequenced sample was PBMCs, mostly from graft donor cells, taken 360 days after TCRalphabeta/CD19-depleted stem cell transplant. Written as DNA, the CDR3 is TGTGCCAGCACCATTAGCGGGGCAAACGGGGAGCTGTTTTTT. Translated: CASTISGANGELFF.